A selection of T cell receptor beta chains follows, all from one sample in a study of shared clonotypes between healthy human individuals. Libraries were prepared by immunoSEQ multiplex PCR; TCRdb keeps only in-frame clonotypes and omits some of them. The sample lists approximately 2.1 million clones; more than 85% were seen once. The specimen was naive CD4+ T cells from PBMCs. Receptors originate from a man younger than 30 in good health. Some clones in this sample may be carry-over from other donors' samples. CDR3s include the opening cysteine and the closing phenylalanine or tryptophan. Fields, in order: clone size, J gene, D gene, V gene, CDR3 protein, CDR3 DNA. The D gene is left open where the match is weak. Clone size appears in some rows only: once, few, many, or a class for an expanded clone.

NA TRBJ1-1 TRBD1 TRBV2 CASSDQGVNTEAFF TGTGCCAGCAGTGATCAGGGGGTGAACACTGAAGCTTTCTTT
NA TRBJ1-5 NA TRBV18 CASSPSQGYQPQHF TGTGCCAGCTCACCAAGCCAGGGGTATCAGCCCCAGCATTTT
NA TRBJ2-1 NA TRBV5-4 CASSLKRPGSQGGEQFF TGTGCCAGCAGCCTAAAAAGACCGGGGTCACAAGGGGGTGAGCAGTTCTTC
NA TRBJ2-1 TRBD2 TRBV19 CASRDRLAGPKSEQFF TGTGCCAGTAGGGATCGACTAGCGGGACCCAAGAGTGAGCAGTTCTTC
once TRBJ1-5 NA TRBV5-1 CASSLEGPPRPQHF TGCGCCAGCAGCTTGGAAGGTCCACCTCGGCCCCAGCATTTT
once TRBJ2-7 NA TRBV18 CASSPTPDTAYEQYF TGTGCCAGCTCACCAACCCCGGACACCGCCTACGAGCAGTACTTC
NA TRBJ2-2 TRBD2 TRBV6-5 CASSRGREAGELFF TGTGCCAGCAGTCGGGGGCGGGAGGCCGGGGAGCTGTTTTTT
NA TRBJ1-2 NA TRBV2 CASRGGSTMLYGYTF TGTGCCAGCAGGGGGGGGTCGACAATGCTTTATGGCTACACCTTC
NA TRBJ2-7 NA TRBV28 CASSLRRADEQYF TGTGCCAGCAGTTTGAGGAGGGCTGACGAGCAGTACTTC
NA TRBJ2-1 NA TRBV7-7 CASSARRVDNEQFF TGTGCCAGCAGCGCGCGTAGAGTGGACAATGAGCAGTTCTTC
NA TRBJ1-1 NA TRBV7-3 CASSLATGNTEAFF TGTGCCAGCAGCTTAGCCACAGGGAACACTGAAGCTTTCTTT
NA TRBJ1-5 NA TRBV19 CASSSGGNNQPQHF TGTGCCAGTAGTAGTGGGGGGAACAATCAGCCCCAGCATTTT
NA TRBJ1-3 NA TRBV9 CATPRTTIYF TGTGCCACCCCGAGAACCACCATATATTTT
NA TRBJ2-7 TRBD1 TRBV18 CASSPDRGTYEQYF TGTGCCAGCTCACCGGACAGGGGCACCTACGAGCAGTACTTC
NA TRBJ2-7 NA TRBV11-2 CASSSRASEEGSSYEQYF TGTGCCAGCAGCTCCCGGGCGAGTGAGGAAGGCAGCTCCTACGAGCAGTACTTC
NA TRBJ2-1 NA TRBV5-1 CASSFLAGSYNEQFF TGCGCCAGCAGCTTCCTTGCGGGTTCCTACAATGAGCAGTTCTTC
once TRBJ1-3 NA TRBV30 CAWRDIGGSGNTIYF TGTGCCTGGAGAGACATCGGGGGGTCTGGAAACACCATATATTTT
NA TRBJ1-4 TRBD1 TRBV5-1 CASSLSGTGAEKLFF TGCGCCAGCAGCTTATCCGGGACAGGGGCTGAAAAACTGTTTTTT
once TRBJ1-5 NA TRBV6-1 CASSAPRGINQPQHF TGTGCCAGCAGCGCCCCCCGAGGGATCAATCAGCCCCAGCATTTT
NA TRBJ2-2 TRBD1 TRBV7-2 CASRRQGVAGELFF TGTGCCAGCAGGCGACAGGGGGTCGCCGGGGAGCTGTTTTTT
NA TRBJ1-3 NA TRBV28 CASSFQKTASGNTIYF TGTGCCAGCAGTTTTCAGAAGACAGCATCTGGAAACACCATATATTTT
NA TRBJ1-5 NA TRBV6-1 CASTSFVISNQPQHF TGTGCCAGCACCTCCTTCGTCATTAGCAATCAGCCCCAGCATTTT
NA TRBJ2-5 TRBD2 TRBV6-6 CASRTSGRGLGETQYF TGTGCCAGCAGGACTAGCGGGAGGGGTTTGGGGGAGACCCAGTACTTC
NA TRBJ2-1 NA TRBV20-1 CSAARSEQFF TGCAGTGCTGCTCGTAGTGAGCAGTTCTTC
NA TRBJ1-2 NA TRBV7-9 CASSSPGGNAVDYGYTF TGTGCCAGCAGCTCCCCGGGCGGCAACGCGGTGGACTATGGCTACACCTTC
NA TRBJ1-5 NA TRBV19 CASSIRVGNQPQHF TGTGCCAGTAGTATAAGGGTAGGCAATCAGCCCCAGCATTTT
NA TRBJ2-1 NA TRBV19 CASSTQDSSGEQFF TGTGCCAGTAGCACCCAGGACAGCAGCGGTGAGCAGTTCTTC
NA TRBJ2-7 TRBD1 TRBV2 CASSTGTGRYEQYF TGTGCCAGCAGTACCGGGACAGGTCGGTACGAGCAGTACTTC
once TRBJ2-3 NA TRBV29-1 CSSGGGRGTDTQYF TGCAGCTCTGGCGGGGGCCGCGGCACAGATACGCAGTATTTT
NA TRBJ2-7 NA TRBV9 CASSVRESQEQYF TGTGCCAGCAGCGTCCGGGAGTCTCAAGAGCAGTACTTC
NA TRBJ1-2 TRBD1 TRBV2 CASSEMAGQGARGYTF TGTGCCAGCAGTGAAATGGCCGGACAGGGGGCGCGGGGCTACACCTTC
NA TRBJ1-3 TRBD1 TRBV5-4 CASSSREGGTGNTIYF TGTGCCAGCAGCTCCCGGGAAGGGGGCACTGGAAACACCATATATTTT
NA TRBJ1-3 NA TRBV7-9 CASSLALGDGRGNTIYF TGTGCCAGCAGCTTAGCGTTAGGGGACGGACGAGGAAACACCATATATTTT
NA TRBJ1-3 TRBD1 TRBV27 CASSAGQGVGGNTIYF TGTGCCAGCAGTGCGGGACAGGGAGTAGGTGGAAACACCATATATTTT
NA TRBJ1-5 NA TRBV6-1 CASSETTGDQPQHF TGTGCCAGCAGTGAAACGACAGGAGATCAGCCCCAGCATTTT
NA TRBJ2-5 NA TRBV29-1 CSVETPGGETQYF TGCAGCGTTGAAACCCCAGGAGGGGAGACCCAGTACTTC
NA TRBJ1-1 TRBD1 TRBV18 CASSPQAGGAGAEAFF TGTGCCAGCTCACCACAGGCAGGGGGCGCGGGCGCTGAAGCTTTCTTT
NA TRBJ2-1 TRBD2 TRBV15 CATRAGTSDKQFF TGTGCCACCAGAGCCGGGACTAGCGATAAGCAGTTCTTC
NA TRBJ1-2 TRBD1 TRBV27 CASSLFQGARDTNGYTF TGTGCCAGCAGTTTATTCCAGGGGGCGCGAGATACAAATGGCTACACCTTC
NA TRBJ2-5 TRBD2 TRBV6-1 CASVYIAGVLTQYF TGTGCCAGCGTATATATAGCGGGAGTGTTGACCCAGTACTTC
NA TRBJ2-7 NA TRBV2 CASSESWAQAAGYEQYF TGTGCCAGCAGTGAAAGCTGGGCCCAGGCGGCGGGCTACGAGCAGTACTTC
NA TRBJ1-1 NA TRBV2 CASSASRREAFF TGTGCCAGCAGTGCCAGCCGACGGGAAGCTTTCTTT
NA TRBJ2-1 TRBD1 TRBV5-1 CASGVTGPNNEQFF TGCGCCAGCGGAGTGACAGGGCCTAACAATGAGCAGTTCTTC
NA TRBJ2-1 NA TRBV2 CASSELGGEQFF TGTGCCAGCAGTGAACTAGGGGGTGAGCAGTTCTTC
NA TRBJ1-2 TRBD1 TRBV5-4 CASSLGGGQAPYGYTF TGTGCCAGCAGCTTGGGGGGCGGACAGGCCCCCTATGGCTACACCTTC
NA TRBJ2-1 NA TRBV5-4 CASSPRPYNEQFF TGTGCCAGCAGCCCGAGACCCTACAATGAGCAGTTCTTC
NA TRBJ2-7 TRBD2 TRBV5-1 CASSDSLAGPYEQYF TGCGCCAGCAGCGACTCTCTAGCGGGACCCTACGAGCAGTACTTC
NA TRBJ1-2 NA TRBV5-1 CASSLAVQQNYGYTF TGCGCCAGCAGCTTGGCCGTACAACAGAACTATGGCTACACCTTC
NA TRBJ2-3 TRBD2 TRBV5-1 CASSSTSGTADTQYF TGCGCCAGCAGCTCGACTAGCGGGACGGCGGATACGCAGTATTTT
NA TRBJ2-7 NA TRBV7-2 CASSLGQGTVREQYF TGTGCCAGCAGCTTAGGCCAGGGGACGGTCCGCGAGCAGTACTTC
few TRBJ1-2 NA TRBV2 CASSEDINYGYTF TGTGCCAGCAGCGAGGACATAAACTATGGCTACACCTTC
NA TRBJ2-7 TRBD2 TRBV5-1 CASSLPRYTVSQAGGNSYEQYF TGCGCCAGCAGCTTACCACGCTACACAGTGTCACAAGCGGGAGGGAACTCCTACGAGCAGTACTTC
NA TRBJ1-1 NA TRBV6-5 CASTRDGTSGEAFF TGTGCCAGCACCCGAGACGGGACGTCTGGTGAAGCTTTCTTT
few TRBJ1-1 NA TRBV20-1 CSAREQAEAFF TGCAGTGCTAGAGAACAGGCTGAAGCTTTCTTT
once TRBJ2-3 NA TRBV11-2 CASSLLAKGTDTQYF TGTGCCAGCAGCCTGCTCGCGAAAGGCACAGATACGCAGTATTTT
NA TRBJ2-3 TRBD1 TRBV2 CASSGDRGGTDTQYF TGTGCCAGCAGTGGGGACAGGGGGGGCACAGATACGCAGTATTTT
NA TRBJ1-2 NA TRBV2 CASSVTRGDGYTF TGTGCCAGCAGTGTAACCAGGGGTGATGGCTACACCTTC
NA TRBJ1-1 NA TRBV6-6 CASSYSAGGSSTEAFF TGTGCCAGCAGTTACTCGGCCGGGGGAAGTTCCACTGAAGCTTTCTTT
NA TRBJ2-2 TRBD2 TRBV27 CASRPTPIGRDLTGELFF TGTGCCAGCAGACCAACCCCAATCGGGAGGGACCTCACCGGGGAGCTGTTTTTT
NA TRBJ1-1 TRBD1 TRBV6-5 CASSPAPGTGGIAFF TGTGCCAGCAGTCCCGCTCCCGGGACAGGGGGCATTGCTTTCTTT